This record looks at one T cell receptor beta chain sequence and its context. Its antigen is still unknown. These data are taken from a study of response to subunit inactivated influenza vaccine. Using its own MiXCR run on the RT-PCR reads, TCRdb lists one record per CDR3 protein. The sample shows approximately 530,000 distinct CDR3 sequences, 7.6% of them seen only once. The CDR3 has 16 amino acids. The germline V gene has CDR1 SGHTA and CDR2 FQGTGA. V was cut by 1 base and J by 8 bases, with 18 bases left in between. Whole-study findings and limits: New T cells are recruited in small numbers by each seasonal influenza vaccination, according to the authors' suggestion.

V and J are TRBV7-3 and TRBJ2-1; tentative D call: TRBD2 (5 bases). The clonotype comes from a man aged 50 to 75 who received an inactivated influenza vaccine. The material sequenced was PBMCs from blood, taken about 23 months after vaccination. The CDR3: CASSLSWSSTLDEQFF. The CDR3 DNA sequence: TGTGCCAGCAGCTTAAGTTGGTCTAGCACCCTCGATGAGCAGTTCTTC.